The 22 T cell receptor beta chains presented below share a single source sample, sequenced in a study of shared clonotypes between healthy human individuals. The data were produced by immunoSEQ multiplex PCR, yet TCRdb's version contains in-frame clones alone and is incomplete. The sample holds approximately 980,000 clones, about 80% seen once. Sequencing input: memory CD4+ T cells sorted from blood. Subset: CD45RA-negative fraction. Receptors were obtained from a man aged 18 to 35 in good health.

The V and J genes are TRBV27 and TRBJ1-1; D gene ambiguous. The V gene's germline CDR1 is MNHEY and CDR2 SMNVEV (reference sequence). This CDR3 region has 13 residues. V lost 5 bases and J 2 bases, leaving 9 bases between the germline ends. The CDR3, as DNA: TGTGCCAGCAGTACCACAGCAAACACTGAAGCTTTCTTT. Translated, it gives CASSTTANTEAFF.

The chain recombines TRBV18 with TRBJ2-6; D is uncertain. V lost 4 bases, J lost 0 bases, and 13 bases lay in between. The CDR3 loop spans 17 amino acids. Germline loops: CDR1 KGHSH, CDR2 LQKENI. The CDR3 loop reads CASSQSDGSSGANVLTF. In DNA form, the CDR3 reads TGTGCCAGCTCACAATCGGACGGTAGCTCTGGGGCCAACGTCCTGACTTTC.

The rearrangement uses TRBV10-3 and TRBJ2-3, with TRBD2 matching over 12 bases. The CDR3 spans 18 residues. CDR1 and CDR2 (germline): ENHRY, SYGVKD. V shed 4 bases, J shed 2 bases, and the junction held 10 bases outside the gene matches. CDR3 in amino acids: CAISGETSGGPVTDTQYF. The CDR3 DNA reads TGTGCCATCAGTGGCGAGACTAGCGGGGGTCCCGTCACAGATACGCAGTATTTT.

The chain recombines TRBV11-2 with TRBJ1-6; D is unresolved. The CDR3 consists of 13 residues. Germline V CDR1 and CDR2: SGHAT, FQNNGV. Trimming stripped 5 bases from V and 7 bases from J, with 9 bases between. This CDR3 is CASSQGQNSPLHF. The CDR3 nucleotides read TGTGCCAGCAGCCAAGGGCAGAATTCACCCCTCCACTTT.

The gene calls are TRBV7-9 and TRBJ2-1, with D possibly being TRBD1 (5 bases). This CDR3 has 16 amino acids. V was shortened by 5 bases and J by 3 bases, with 17 bases between the two germline ends. Germline assignment: CDR1 SEHNR and CDR2 FQNEAQ (reference sequence). CDR3 sequence reads: CASSLYDSYFYNEQFF. The CDR3 nucleotides are TGTGCCAGCAGCCTGTATGACAGCTACTTCTACAATGAGCAGTTCTTC.

This chain connects TRBV27 to TRBJ1-4, with no clear D. V lost 8 bases, J lost 1 base, and 8 bases lay in between. The CDR3 consists of 13 residues. Germline V gene data show CDR1 as MNHEY and CDR2 as SMNVEV (reference sequence). CDR3 bases: TGTGCCAGCGACCCCGGAACTAATGAAAAACTGTTTTTT. Protein: CASDPGTNEKLFF. Full variable domain (outside the CDR3, taken from reference TRBV27 and TRBJ1-4): EAQVTQNPRYLITVTGKKLTVTCSQNMNHEYMSWYRQDPGLGLRQIYYSMNVEVTDKGDVPEGYKVSRKEKRNFPLILESPSPNQTSLYFCASDPGTNEKLFFGSGTQLSVL.

The chain carries TRBV6-6 and TRBJ1-2; D is unclear. This CDR3 region has 14 residues. Germline V gives CDR1 MNHNY, CDR2 SVGAGI (reference sequence). Trimming left V 1 base short and J 3 bases short, with 9 bases between. The CDR3 protein is CASSYYPDDYGYTF. The CDR3 DNA follows: TGTGCCAGCAGTTACTATCCAGATGACTATGGCTACACCTTC.

The V gene is TRBV5-4, the J gene TRBJ1-1; the D is unclear. CDR3 length equals 14 residues. V was cut by 1 base and J by 4 bases, with 11 bases left in between. CDR1 SGHNT and CDR2 YYREEE come from the germline V gene (reference sequence). CDR3 protein: CASSLRDGSTEAFF. The CDR3 coding sequence is TGTGCCAGCAGCTTGAGGGATGGTAGCACTGAAGCTTTCTTT.

This clone was recorded only once. CDR3 region: CASSFWGQSNTEAFF. The CDR3 coding sequence is TGCGCCAGCAGCTTCTGGGGACAGTCTAACACTGAAGCTTTCTTT. This chain links TRBV5-1 with TRBJ1-1; TRBD1 matches at 7 bases. CDR1 and CDR2 from the germline V gene are SGHRS and YFSETQ. V trimming: 2 bases; J trimming: 2 bases; junction bases outside the gene matches: 6. The length of the CDR3 is 15 residues.

This clone was recorded once. The V call is TRBV5-4, the J call TRBJ2-2; tentative D call: TRBD2 (6 bases). Germline V CDR1 and CDR2: SGHNT, YYREEE (reference sequence). V was trimmed by 2 bases and J by 2 bases, leaving 13 bases between them. This CDR3 is 16 amino acids long. As DNA, the CDR3 is TGTGCCAGCAGCTTACTAGCAAGTGGAAACACCGGGGAGCTGTTTTTT. It specifies CASSLLASGNTGELFF.

The V call is TRBV7-6, the J call TRBJ1-4; tentative D call: TRBD1 (5 bases). Germline CDR1 is SGHVS and CDR2 is FNYEAQ. The CDR3 totals 17 residues. V was clipped by 2 bases and J by 5 bases, with 18 bases between them. CDR3 coding DNA: TGTGCCAGCAGCTTAACATTAGCGGGTCAGGGAAATGAAAAACTGTTTTTT. This codes for CASSLTLAGQGNEKLFF.

The chain couples TRBV10-3 to TRBJ2-1, with 9 nucleotides matching TRBD2. Germline V gene lookup returns CDR1 ENHRY and CDR2 SYGVKD. The CDR3 has 16 residues. With V trimmed by 5 bases and J by 0 bases, 5 bases remained unmatched. The CDR3 protein is CAISYSGSSSYNEQFF. The CDR3 DNA follows: TGTGCCATCAGTTATAGCGGGAGCAGCTCCTACAATGAGCAGTTCTTC.

This chain uses TRBV4-3 with TRBJ2-5, with a tentative D call TRBD1 (5 bases). The germline V and J ends were trimmed by 4 bases and 5 bases, with 17 bases remaining between them. Germline-derived CDR1 and CDR2 are LGHNA and YSLEER. The CDR3 is 15 residues long. The CDR3 here is CASSREIGAYETQYF. DNA of the CDR3: TGCGCCAGCAGCCGAGAGATAGGGGCCTATGAGACCCAGTACTTC.

V gene TRBV7-9 combines with J gene TRBJ1-1, with a tentative D call TRBD1 (5 bases). The CDR3 runs to 18 residues. The germline CDR1 and CDR2 sequences are SEHNR and FQNEAQ (reference sequence). The V end lost 4 bases, the J end lost 3 bases, and 24 bases lay between the germline ends. The CDR3 is CASSSPSRTHKGHTEAFF. The CDR3 nucleotides are TGTGCCAGCAGCTCGCCCTCTCGGACCCACAAGGGGCACACTGAAGCTTTCTTT. The variable domain in full, with the rest retrieved from reference TRBV7-9 and TRBJ1-1, is DTGVSQNPRHKITKRGQNVTFRCDPISEHNRLYWYRQTLGQGPEFLTYFQNEAQLEKSRLLSDRFSAERPKGSFSTLEIQRTEQGDSAMYLCASSSPSRTHKGHTEAFFGQGTRLTVV.

The rearrangement links TRBV2 to TRBJ1-2, with 8 bases aligning to TRBD1. The germline gives CDR1 SNHLY, CDR2 FYNNEI. This CDR3 is built from 13 residues. With 7 bases clipped from V and 6 bases from J, the junction kept 7 bases outside the gene matches. This CDR3 reads CASISAGGDGYTF. The CDR3, as DNA: TGTGCCAGCATATCGGCAGGGGGCGATGGCTACACCTTC.

The gene calls are TRBV19 and TRBJ1-6; D remains ambiguous. Deletions cut 7 bases from V and 5 bases from J, with 18 bases between. The CDR3 sequence is 16 residues long. The germline gives CDR1 LNHDA, CDR2 SQIVND (reference sequence). CDR3 region: CASTLGEAGNNSPLHF. CDR3 in DNA: TGTGCCAGTACCCTCGGGGAGGCAGGCAATAATTCACCCCTCCACTTT.

The rearrangement uses TRBV14 and TRBJ1-6; D call uncertain. There are 15 residues in the CDR3. V was shortened by 3 bases and J by 7 bases, with 13 bases between the two germline ends. CDR1 SGHDN and CDR2 FVKESK come from the germline V gene. The CDR3 DNA sequence: TGTGCCAGCAGCCACATGAGCCCTGGGAATTCACCCCTCCACTTT. Translation gives CASSHMSPGNSPLHF.

Concerning this clone itself: The sample holds other DNA sequences that translate to the same CDR3. The rearrangement uses TRBV5-1 and TRBJ1-1; unclear D gene. There are 14 residues in the CDR3. Germline V CDR1 and CDR2: SGHRS, YFSETQ. Trimming removed 0 bases at V and 5 bases at J, with 11 bases between. CDR3 protein: CASSLAGVGTEAFF. The CDR3 coding sequence is TGCGCCAGCAGCTTGGCCGGCGTCGGGACTGAAGCTTTCTTT.

V gene TRBV5-6 combines with J gene TRBJ1-2; D is unclear. Germline CDR1 reads SGHDT; CDR2 reads YYEEEE. The V end lost 0 bases, the J end lost 7 bases, and 13 bases lay between the germline ends. The CDR3 is 14 residues long. This CDR3 reads CASSLGGQNGGYTF. DNA of the CDR3: TGTGCCAGCAGCTTGGGTGGCCAAAACGGTGGCTACACCTTC.

The gene calls are TRBV7-2 and TRBJ2-1, with a possible D match to TRBD2 (6 bases). V was clipped by 6 bases and J by 7 bases, with 16 bases between them. Germline CDR1 is SGHTA and CDR2 is FQGNSA. The CDR3 has 14 residues. The CDR3 bases are TGTGCCAGCAGTCGGAGGGCCGCGCGGAATGAGCAGTTCTTC. It translates to CASSRRAARNEQFF.

The J gene is TRBJ1-3, the V gene TRBV6-1; no definite D call. Trimming removed 6 bases from V and 0 bases from J, with 12 bases in between. Germline V gene sequence: CDR1 MNHNS, CDR2 SASEGT. The CDR3 has 15 amino acids. The CDR3 protein is CASRPTWTSGNTIYF. The DNA of the CDR3 is TGTGCCAGCAGGCCCACTTGGACCTCTGGAAACACCATATATTTT.

This chain links TRBV2 with TRBJ2-7; TRBD2 is a possible D gene (6 bases). The V gene's germline CDR1 is SNHLY and CDR2 FYNNEI. V was shortened by 3 bases and J by 4 bases, with 13 bases between the two germline ends. The CDR3 has 14 amino acids. This chain's CDR3 is CASSDRGGKYEQYF. The DNA for the CDR3 is TGTGCCAGCAGTGATCGGGGAGGCAAATACGAGCAGTACTTC.